This TCR beta chain was captured by sequencing in a study of T cell responses to AZD1222 COVID-19 vaccine. The study, taken as a whole, reports: Every sample of the repertoires postdated the peak T cell response.

Germline CDR1 is LGHDT and CDR2 is YNNKEL (reference sequence). CDR3 length: 12 residues. The V end lost 0 bases, the J end lost 8 bases, and 2 bases lay between the germline ends. Some clones are missing from TCRdb's copy, which holds only in-frame ones; the method was immunoSEQ multiplex PCR. The sample includes 250,000 to 300,000 clones, about 94% of them seen just once. Comments on this clone: The antigen is undetermined.

The sample consisted of peripheral blood, taken 28 days after the second AZD1222 dose. The J gene is TRBJ1-6, the V gene TRBV3-1 (or the pseudogene TRBV3-2); the D is unclear. The source is an adult who received the AZD1222 COVID-19 vaccine. As DNA, the CDR3 is TGTGCCAGCAGCCAAGAGGATTCACCCCTCCACTTT. Residues: CASSQEDSPLHF.